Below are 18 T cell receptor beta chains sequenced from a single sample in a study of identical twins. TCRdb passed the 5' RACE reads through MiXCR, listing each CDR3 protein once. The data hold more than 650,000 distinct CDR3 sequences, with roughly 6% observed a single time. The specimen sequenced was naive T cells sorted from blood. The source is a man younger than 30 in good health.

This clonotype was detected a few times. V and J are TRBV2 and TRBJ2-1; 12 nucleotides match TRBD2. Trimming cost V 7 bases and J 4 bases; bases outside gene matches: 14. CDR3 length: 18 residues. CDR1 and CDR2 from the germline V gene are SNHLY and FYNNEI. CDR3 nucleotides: TGTGCCAGCAATGGTGCCTGGACTAGCGGGACATTTTACAATGAGCAGTTCTTC. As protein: CASNGAWTSGTFYNEQFF.

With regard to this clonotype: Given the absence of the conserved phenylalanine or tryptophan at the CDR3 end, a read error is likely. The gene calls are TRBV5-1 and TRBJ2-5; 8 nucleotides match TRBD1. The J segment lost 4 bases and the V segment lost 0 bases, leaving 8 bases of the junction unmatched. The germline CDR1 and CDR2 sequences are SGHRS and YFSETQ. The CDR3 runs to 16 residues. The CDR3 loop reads CASSLGTTGGRETQYS. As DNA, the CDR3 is TGCGCCAGCAGCTTGGGGACAACAGGGGGGAGAGAGACCCAGTACTCC.

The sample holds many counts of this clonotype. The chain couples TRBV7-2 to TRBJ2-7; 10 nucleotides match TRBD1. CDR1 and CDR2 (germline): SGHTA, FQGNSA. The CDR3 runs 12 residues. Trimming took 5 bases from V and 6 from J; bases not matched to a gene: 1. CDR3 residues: CASSGTGAEQYF. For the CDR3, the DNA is TGTGCCAGCAGCGGGACAGGGGCCGAGCAGTACTTC.

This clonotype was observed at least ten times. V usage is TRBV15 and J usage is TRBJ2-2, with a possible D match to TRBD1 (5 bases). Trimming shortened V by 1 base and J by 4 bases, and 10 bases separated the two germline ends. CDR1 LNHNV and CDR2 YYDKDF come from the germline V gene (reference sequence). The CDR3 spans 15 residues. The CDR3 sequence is CATSRATESTGELFF. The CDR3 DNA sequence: TGTGCCACCAGCAGAGCGACAGAATCCACCGGGGAGCTGTTTTTT.

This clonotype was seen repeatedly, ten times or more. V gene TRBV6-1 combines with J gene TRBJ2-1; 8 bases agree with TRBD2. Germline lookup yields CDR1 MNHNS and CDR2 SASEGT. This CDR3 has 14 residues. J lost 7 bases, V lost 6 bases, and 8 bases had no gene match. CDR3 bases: TGTGCCAGCAGCCAGGGACTAGGGGGTAATGAGCAGTTCTTC. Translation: CASSQGLGGNEQFF.

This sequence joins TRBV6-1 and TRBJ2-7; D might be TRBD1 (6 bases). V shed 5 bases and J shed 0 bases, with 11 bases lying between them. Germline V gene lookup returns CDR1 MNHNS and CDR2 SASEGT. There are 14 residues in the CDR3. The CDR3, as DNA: TGTGCCAGCAGTAGACAGGACTCCTCCTACGAGCAGTACTTC. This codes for CASSRQDSSYEQYF.

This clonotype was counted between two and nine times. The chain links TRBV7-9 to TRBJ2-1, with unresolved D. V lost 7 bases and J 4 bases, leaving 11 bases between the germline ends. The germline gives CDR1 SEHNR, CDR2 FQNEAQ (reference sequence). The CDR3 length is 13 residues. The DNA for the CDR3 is TGTGCCAGCACCTCCCCGCGGTACAATGAGCAGTTCTTC. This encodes CASTSPRYNEQFF.

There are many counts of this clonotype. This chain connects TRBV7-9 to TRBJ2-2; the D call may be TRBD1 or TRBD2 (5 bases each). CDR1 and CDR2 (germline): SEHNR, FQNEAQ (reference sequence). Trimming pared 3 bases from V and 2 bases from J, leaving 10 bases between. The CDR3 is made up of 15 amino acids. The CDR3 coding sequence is TGTGCCAGCAGCTTGGGACGGCCCAACACCGGGGAGCTGTTTTTT. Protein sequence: CASSLGRPNTGELFF.

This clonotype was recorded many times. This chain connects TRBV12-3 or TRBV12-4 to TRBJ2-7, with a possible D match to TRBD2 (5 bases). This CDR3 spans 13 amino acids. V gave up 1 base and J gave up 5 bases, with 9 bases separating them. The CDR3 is CASSLVEGNEQYF. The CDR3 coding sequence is TGTGCCAGCAGTTTAGTTGAGGGCAACGAGCAGTACTTC.

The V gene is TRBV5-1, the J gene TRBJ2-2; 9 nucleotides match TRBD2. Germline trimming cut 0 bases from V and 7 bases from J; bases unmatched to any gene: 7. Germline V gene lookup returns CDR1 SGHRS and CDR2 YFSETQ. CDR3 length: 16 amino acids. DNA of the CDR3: TGCGCCAGCAGCTTGGACGGCGGGAGGGCTGGCGGGGAGCTGTTTTTT. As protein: CASSLDGGRAGGELFF. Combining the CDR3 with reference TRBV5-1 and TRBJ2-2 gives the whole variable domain KAGVTQTPRYLIKTRGQQVTLSCSPISGHRSVSWYQQTPGQGLQFLFEYFSETQRNKGNFPGRFSGRQFSNSRSEMNVSTLELGDSALYLCASSLDGGRAGGELFFGEGSRLTVL.

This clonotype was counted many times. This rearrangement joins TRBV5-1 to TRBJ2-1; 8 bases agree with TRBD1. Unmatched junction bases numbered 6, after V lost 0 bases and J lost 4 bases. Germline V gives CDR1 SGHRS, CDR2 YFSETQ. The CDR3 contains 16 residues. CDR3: CASSLVVQGAYNEQFF. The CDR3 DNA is TGCGCCAGCAGCTTGGTGGTGCAGGGGGCGTACAATGAGCAGTTCTTC.

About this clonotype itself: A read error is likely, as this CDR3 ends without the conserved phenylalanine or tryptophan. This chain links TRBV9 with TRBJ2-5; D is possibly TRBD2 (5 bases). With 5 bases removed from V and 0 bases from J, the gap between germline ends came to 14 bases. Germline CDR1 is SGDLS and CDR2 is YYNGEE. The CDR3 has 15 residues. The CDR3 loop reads CASRQRPSHQETQYL. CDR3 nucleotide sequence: TGTGCCAGCAGACAAAGGCCTAGCCACCAAGAGACCCAGTACCTC.

CDR3 in DNA: TGTGCCAGCAGTGAGAGGACAGGATATTCACCCCTCCACTTT. Protein sequence: CASSERTGYSPLHF. The V and J genes are TRBV25-1 and TRBJ1-6; 7 positions match TRBD1. CDR1 and CDR2 (germline): MGHDK, SYGVNS. V shed 3 bases and J 8 bases; nucleotides not matched to a gene: 4. The CDR3 consists of 14 residues.

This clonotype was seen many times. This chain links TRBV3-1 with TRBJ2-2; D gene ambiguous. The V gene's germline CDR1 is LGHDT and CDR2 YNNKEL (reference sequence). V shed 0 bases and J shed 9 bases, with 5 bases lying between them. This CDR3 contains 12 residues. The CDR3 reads CASSQDGRELFF. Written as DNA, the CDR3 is TGTGCCAGCAGCCAAGATGGTCGGGAGCTGTTTTTT.

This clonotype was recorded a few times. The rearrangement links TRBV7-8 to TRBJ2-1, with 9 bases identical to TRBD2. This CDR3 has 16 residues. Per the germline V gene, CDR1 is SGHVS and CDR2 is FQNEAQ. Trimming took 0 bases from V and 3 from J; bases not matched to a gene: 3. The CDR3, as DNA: TGTGCCAGCAGCTTAGCTGGCGGGAGGGACTACAATGAGCAGTTCTTC. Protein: CASSLAGGRDYNEQFF.

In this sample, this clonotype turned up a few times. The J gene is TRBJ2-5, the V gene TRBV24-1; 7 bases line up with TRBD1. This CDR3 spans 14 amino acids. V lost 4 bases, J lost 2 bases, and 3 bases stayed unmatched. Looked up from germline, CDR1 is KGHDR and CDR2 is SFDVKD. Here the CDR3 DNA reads TGTGCCACCAGTGAGCCGACAGGGCAAGAGACCCAGTACTTC. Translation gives CATSEPTGQETQYF.

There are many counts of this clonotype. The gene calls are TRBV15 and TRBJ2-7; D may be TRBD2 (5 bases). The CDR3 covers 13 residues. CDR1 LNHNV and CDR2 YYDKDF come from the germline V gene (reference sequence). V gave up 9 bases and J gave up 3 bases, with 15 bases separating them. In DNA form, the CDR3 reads TGTGCCACGGCGGGCGCCAGCAACTACGAGCAGTACTTC. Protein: CATAGASNYEQYF.

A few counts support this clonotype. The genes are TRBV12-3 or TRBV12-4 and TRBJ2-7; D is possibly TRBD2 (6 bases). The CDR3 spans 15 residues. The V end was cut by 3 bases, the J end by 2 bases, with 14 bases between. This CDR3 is CASSFRAGRTYEQYF. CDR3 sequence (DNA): TGTGCCAGCAGTTTCAGGGCAGGGAGGACCTACGAGCAGTACTTC.